These T cell receptor beta chains were read from a single sample in a study of shared clonotypes between healthy human individuals. The table came from immunoSEQ multiplex PCR; TCRdb's copy has only in-frame clones and leaves some out. The sample yields fewer than 3 million clones, 85% to 95% seen once. Sequencing input: naive CD4+ T cells from PBMCs. The receptors come from a young man in good health. Some clones in this sample may be carry-over from other donors' samples. The CDR3 runs from the conserved cysteine through the conserved F or W. Fields, in order: clone size, J gene, D gene, V gene, CDR3 length, CDR3 protein, CDR3 DNA. The D gene is left open where the match is weak. Clone sizes are given selectively: once, few, many, or a class where the clone is expanded.

- TRBJ2-2 - TRBV5-1 14 CASSLGVVTGELFF TGCGCCAGCAGCTTGGGAGTAGTCACCGGGGAGCTGTTTTTT
- TRBJ1-2 TRBD1 TRBV6-1 13 CASSGGAGGGYTF TGTGCCAGCAGCGGTGGGGCAGGGGGTGGCTACACCTTC
- TRBJ2-5 TRBD1 TRBV19 14 CASSWGQGGETQYF TGTGCCAGTAGTTGGGGACAGGGGGGAGAGACCCAGTACTTC
- TRBJ1-1 - TRBV5-6 15 CASSFRRAMNTEAFF TGTGCCAGCAGCTTCCGAAGAGCTATGAACACTGAAGCTTTCTTT
- TRBJ2-3 - TRBV6-5 14 CASSREGRTDTQYF TGTGCCAGCAGTCGCGAGGGGCGCACAGATACGCAGTATTTT
once TRBJ2-7 TRBD2 TRBV11-1 15 CASRPTSAILGEQYF TGTGCCAGCAGACCGACTAGCGCGATCTTGGGGGAGCAGTACTTC
- TRBJ1-2 - TRBV28 13 CASKTRRSYGYTF TGTGCCAGCAAAACGCGACGGTCGTATGGCTACACCTTC
- TRBJ1-2 - TRBV28 14 CASTEPRAGRGYTF TGTGCCAGCACCGAACCACGTGCAGGTCGGGGCTACACCTTC
few TRBJ1-5 - TRBV29-1 14 CSVKLRGLDQPQHF TGCAGCGTTAAGTTGCGGGGCCTGGATCAGCCCCAGCATTTT
- TRBJ1-5 - TRBV28 13 CASSLGRVQPQHF TGTGCCAGCAGTTTAGGGAGGGTTCAGCCCCAGCATTTT
few TRBJ1-4 - TRBV5-1 14 CASSFVAGGEKLFF TGCGCCAGCAGCTTTGTGGCCGGTGGGGAAAAACTGTTTTTT
- TRBJ2-1 - TRBV10-1 15 CASSESGGTYNEQFF TGCGCCAGCAGTGAGTCGGGCGGGACCTACAATGAGCAGTTCTTC
- TRBJ1-1 - TRBV28 15 CAGSAVGRTDTEAFF TGTGCCGGCTCAGCAGTCGGGCGCACGGACACTGAAGCTTTCTTT
- TRBJ2-1 TRBD2 TRBV5-1 16 CASSEKGLRPSSEQFF TGCGCCAGCAGCGAGAAGGGACTACGACCCAGCAGTGAGCAGTTCTTC
- TRBJ2-7 TRBD1 TRBV11-2 14 CASKGLDRTYEQYF TGTGCCAGCAAGGGTCTGGACAGGACTTACGAGCAGTACTTC
- TRBJ1-5 TRBD1 TRBV28 17 CASSPAGRTGSNQPQHF TGTGCCAGCAGTCCTGCGGGGCGGACAGGGAGCAATCAGCCCCAGCATTTT
once TRBJ2-7 - TRBV28 16 CASSPIPFVGTYEQYF TGTGCCAGCAGTCCGATCCCGTTTGTGGGAACTTACGAGCAGTACTTC
few TRBJ2-1 - TRBV4-2 14 CASSHQGQNNEQFF TGTGCCAGCAGCCACCAGGGACAAAACAATGAGCAGTTCTTC
- TRBJ1-4 TRBD1 TRBV9 16 CASSPQGDRVNEKLFF TGTGCCAGCAGCCCCCAGGGGGACAGGGTTAATGAAAAACTGTTTTTT
- TRBJ2-2 - TRBV2 14 CASRGRINTGELFF TGTGCCAGCAGGGGAAGGATTAATACCGGGGAGCTGTTTTTT
- TRBJ1-2 - TRBV5-5 13 CASSPGLNYGYTF TGTGCCAGCAGCCCGGGACTTAACTATGGCTACACCTTC
- TRBJ2-7 - TRBV18 15 CASSPASGTGVEQYF TGTGCCAGCTCACCCGCATCCGGGACGGGAGTCGAGCAGTACTTC
- TRBJ2-7 TRBD2 TRBV19 18 CASSPPLLSSGSTYEQYF TGTGCCAGTAGTCCCCCCCTACTATCTAGCGGGAGCACCTACGAGCAGTACTTC
once TRBJ2-3 TRBD2 TRBV4-3 14 CASSQVAGADTQYF TGCGCCAGCAGCCAAGTCGCGGGGGCAGATACGCAGTATTTT
- TRBJ2-3 TRBD2 TRBV7-2 16 CASSWGSGSGTDTQYF TGTGCCAGCAGTTGGGGTAGCGGGAGTGGGACAGATACGCAGTATTTT
- TRBJ2-2 TRBD1 TRBV4-1 17 CASSHLGQGAFTGELFF TGCGCCAGCAGCCACCTCGGACAGGGGGCCTTCACCGGGGAGCTGTTTTTT
few TRBJ1-1 - TRBV13 18 CASSRSGRVGLMDTEAFF TGTGCCAGCAGTAGGAGTGGCAGAGTAGGGTTGATGGACACTGAAGCTTTCTTT
- TRBJ2-7 - TRBV5-6 15 CASSFRGRFRREQYF TGTGCCAGCAGTTTCCGGGGCCGCTTTCGACGCGAGCAGTACTTC
- TRBJ2-5 - TRBV5-1 14 CASSLSASKGTQYF TGCGCCAGCAGCTTGTCGGCTAGTAAGGGGACCCAGTACTTC
- TRBJ1-3 TRBD1 TRBV14 18 CASSFKRQGWNSGNTIYF TGTGCCAGCAGCTTCAAGCGACAGGGGTGGAACTCTGGAAACACCATATATTTT
- TRBJ2-7 - TRBV18 15 CASSPSGTVAYEQYF TGTGCCAGCTCACCATCCGGAACCGTTGCCTACGAGCAGTACTTC
- TRBJ1-4 - TRBV6-5 14 CASRINRVGEKLFF TGTGCCAGCAGAATTAACAGGGTTGGTGAAAAACTGTTTTTT
- TRBJ1-1 - TRBV5-1 14 CASSPRTEGTEAFF TGCGCCAGCAGCCCCCGGACAGAGGGCACTGAAGCTTTCTTT
- TRBJ2-6 - TRBV5-1 16 CASSPSPLSGANVLTF TGCGCCAGCAGCCCTTCCCCCCTCTCTGGGGCCAACGTCCTGACTTTC
- TRBJ2-7 - TRBV11-2 14 CASSLDGAFNEQYF TGTGCCAGCAGCTTAGATGGGGCGTTTAACGAGCAGTACTTC
- TRBJ2-7 TRBD1 TRBV15 14 CATSRDTGAYEQYF TGTGCCACCAGCAGAGATACAGGGGCCTACGAGCAGTACTTC
- TRBJ2-3 - TRBV9 16 CASSVGGRGWSDTQYF TGTGCCAGCAGCGTAGGAGGCAGGGGATGGTCAGATACGCAGTATTTT
- TRBJ2-2 - TRBV7-8 15 CASSAPGTYTGELFF TGTGCCAGCAGCGCGCCGGGTACTTACACCGGGGAGCTGTTTTTT
- TRBJ2-1 - TRBV7-2 12 CASSLTGNEQFF TGTGCCAGCAGCTTAACTGGCAATGAGCAGTTCTTC
- TRBJ1-2 - TRBV5-1 16 CASSFTRLEANYGYTF TGCGCCAGCAGCTTTACTCGGTTGGAGGCTAACTATGGCTACACCTTC
- TRBJ2-1 - TRBV5-1 14 CASSVTSSSDEQFF TGCGCCAGCAGTGTGACTAGTTCGTCCGATGAGCAGTTCTTC
- TRBJ2-1 TRBD2 TRBV6-5 14 CASGRRESYNEQFF TGTGCCAGCGGACGGCGGGAGTCCTACAATGAGCAGTTCTTC
once TRBJ1-3 - TRBV4-2 15 CASSQDRQGGNTIYF TGTGCCAGCAGCCAAGATCGCCAGGGTGGAAACACCATATATTTT
- TRBJ2-5 - TRBV12-5 13 CASGLDSGETQYF TGTGCTAGTGGTTTGGATAGCGGAGAGACCCAGTACTTC
- TRBJ1-1 - TRBV29-1 14 CSVAPKHPNTEAFF TGCAGCGTTGCCCCCAAGCACCCGAACACTGAAGCTTTCTTT
- TRBJ2-3 - TRBV6-1 14 CASSEDWGPDTQYF TGTGCCAGCAGTGAAGACTGGGGGCCAGATACGCAGTATTTT